This record looks at one T cell receptor beta chain sequence and its context. Its specificity is unknown. TCRdb's copy holds only in-frame clones and misses some; the assay was immunoSEQ multiplex PCR. Altogether some 62,000 clones are present, almost 85% being singletons, with the ten largest covering around 10%. The entry originates in a study of OX40 agonist ivuxolimab in advanced cancers. Turning to the study itself: Partial responses occurred in three patients (one hepatocellular carcinoma, two cutaneous melanoma). Points from the study as a whole: CD8+ T cells showed, on average, more clonal expansion than CD4+ cells.

Trimming took 3 bases from V and 3 from J, leaving 11 bases between them. This CDR3 has 13 amino acids. Germline-derived CDR1 and CDR2 are GTSNPN and SVGIG (reference sequence). The material was CD4+ or CD8+ T cells sorted from blood, obtained in a trial of the OX40 agonist ivuxolimab. The chain is built from TRBV30 and TRBJ1-2; D not resolved. This clonotype originated in an adult with an advanced solid tumor such as melanoma, head and neck, liver or kidney cancer. The CDR3 coding sequence is TGTGCCTGGAGCTCAAGGACCTACTATGGCTACACCTTC. Translation gives CAWSSRTYYGYTF.